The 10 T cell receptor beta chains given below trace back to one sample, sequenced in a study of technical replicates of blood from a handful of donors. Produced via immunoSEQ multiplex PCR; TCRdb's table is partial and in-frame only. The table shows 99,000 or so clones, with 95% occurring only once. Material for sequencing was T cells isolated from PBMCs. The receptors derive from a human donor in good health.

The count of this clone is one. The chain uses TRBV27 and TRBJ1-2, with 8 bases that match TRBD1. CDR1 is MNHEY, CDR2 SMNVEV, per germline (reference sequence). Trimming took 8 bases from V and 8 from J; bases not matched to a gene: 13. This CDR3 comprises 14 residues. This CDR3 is CASRRTGNLGGYTF. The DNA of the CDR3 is TGTGCCAGCCGGAGGACAGGGAACTTAGGCGGCTACACCTTC.

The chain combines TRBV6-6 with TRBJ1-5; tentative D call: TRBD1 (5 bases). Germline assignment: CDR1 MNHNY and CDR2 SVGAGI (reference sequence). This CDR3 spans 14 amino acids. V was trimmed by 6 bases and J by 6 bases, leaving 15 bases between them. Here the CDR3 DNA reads TGTGCCAGCAGCCCAGACAGTACGGTTCAGCCCCAGCATTTT. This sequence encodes CASSPDSTVQPQHF.

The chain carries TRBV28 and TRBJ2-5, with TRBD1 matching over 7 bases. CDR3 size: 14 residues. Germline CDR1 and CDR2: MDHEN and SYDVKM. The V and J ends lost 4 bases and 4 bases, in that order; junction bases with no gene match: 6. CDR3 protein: CASSYRGWGETQYF. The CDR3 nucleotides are TGTGCCAGCAGTTACAGGGGTTGGGGAGAGACCCAGTACTTC. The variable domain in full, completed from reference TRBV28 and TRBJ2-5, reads DVKVTQSSRYLVKRTGEKVFLECVQDMDHENMFWYRQDPGLGLRLIYFSYDVKMKEKGDIPEGYSVSREKKERFSLILESASTNQTSMYLCASSYRGWGETQYFGPGTRLLVL.

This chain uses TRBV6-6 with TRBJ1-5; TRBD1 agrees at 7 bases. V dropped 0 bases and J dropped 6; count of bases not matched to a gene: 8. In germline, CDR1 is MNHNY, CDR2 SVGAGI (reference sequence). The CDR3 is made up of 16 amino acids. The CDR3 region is CASSYSEGALGQPQHF. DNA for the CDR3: TGTGCCAGCAGTTACTCGGAGGGGGCGCTGGGTCAGCCCCAGCATTTT.

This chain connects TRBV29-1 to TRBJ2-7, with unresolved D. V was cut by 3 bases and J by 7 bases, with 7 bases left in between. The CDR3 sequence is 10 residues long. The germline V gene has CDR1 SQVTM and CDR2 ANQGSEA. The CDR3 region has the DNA TGCAGCGTTGATGCAGGAGAGCAGTACTTC. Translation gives CSVDAGEQYF.

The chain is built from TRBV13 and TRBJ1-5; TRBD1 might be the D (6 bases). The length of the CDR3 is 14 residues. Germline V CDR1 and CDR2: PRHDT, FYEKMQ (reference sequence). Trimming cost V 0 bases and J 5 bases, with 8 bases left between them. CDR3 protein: CASSLGQGDQPQHF. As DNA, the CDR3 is TGTGCCAGCAGCTTAGGACAGGGAGATCAGCCCCAGCATTTT.

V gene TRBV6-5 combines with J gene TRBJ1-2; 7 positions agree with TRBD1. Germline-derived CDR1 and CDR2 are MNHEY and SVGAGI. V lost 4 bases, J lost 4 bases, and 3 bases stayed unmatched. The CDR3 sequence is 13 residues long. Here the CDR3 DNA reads TGTGCCAGCAGTTCATGGACAGGCTATGGCTACACCTTC. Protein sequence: CASSSWTGYGYTF.

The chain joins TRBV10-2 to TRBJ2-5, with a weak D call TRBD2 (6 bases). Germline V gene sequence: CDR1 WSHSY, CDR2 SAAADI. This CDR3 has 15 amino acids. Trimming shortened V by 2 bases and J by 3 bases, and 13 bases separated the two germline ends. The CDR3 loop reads CASSEVAGSEETQYF. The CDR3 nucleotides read TGCGCCAGCAGTGAGGTTGCGGGGTCGGAAGAGACCCAGTACTTC.

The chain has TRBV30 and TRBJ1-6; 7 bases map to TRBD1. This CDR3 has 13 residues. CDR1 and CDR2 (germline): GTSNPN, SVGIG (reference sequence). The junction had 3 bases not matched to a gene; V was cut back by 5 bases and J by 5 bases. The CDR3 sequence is CAWGTENNSPLHF. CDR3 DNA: TGTGCCTGGGGGACAGAGAATAATTCACCCCTCCACTTT.

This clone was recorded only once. CDR3 DNA sequence: TGTGCCAGCAGGAGTCTAGCGGGGTCCGCGGATACGCAGTATTTT. It yields the protein CASRSLAGSADTQYF. The chain has TRBV2 and TRBJ2-3, with 9 positions matching TRBD2. The trim removed 6 bases at V and 6 bases at J, leaving 10 bases unmatched. The CDR3 has 15 residues. The V gene's germline CDR1 is SNHLY and CDR2 FYNNEI.